These T cell receptor beta chains were read from a single sample in a study of blood T cell repertoires in COVID-19. The protocol was immunoSEQ multiplex PCR, while the TCRdb copy is restricted to in-frame clones and leaves out a portion. The repertoire holds some 200,000 clones, roughly 94% seen once, with approximately 1.2% in the top ten. The material sequenced was peripheral blood. These TCRs come from a man aged 30 to 45 with acute or convalescent COVID-19. Both conserved end residues are part of each CDR3. A D gene is named only where the DNA matches it firmly. Rows may omit the clone size; those that give it use once, few, many or a size class.

TRBV3-1/TRBV3-2	14	TRBD1	NA	TRBJ1-1	CASSHPGGFAEAFF	TGTGCCAGCAGCCATCCAGGGGGCTTCGCTGAAGCTTTCTTT
TRBV12-3/TRBV12-4	12	TRBD1	NA	TRBJ1-2	CASSDRGGGYTF	TGTGCCAGCAGCGACAGGGGGGGAGGCTACACCTTC
TRBV28	13	NA	NA	TRBJ1-2	CASSLRVSRGYTF	TGTGCCAGCAGCCTCAGGGTATCGCGGGGCTACACCTTC
TRBV10-3	12	NA	NA	TRBJ2-7	CAISETGPNFSF	TGTGCCATCAGTGAGACAGGGCCTAACTTTAGTTTC
TRBV7-8	14	NA	NA	TRBJ2-6	CASGRGRRANVLTF	TGTGCCTCCGGCCGGGGAAGACGGGCCAACGTCCTGACTTTC
TRBV5-4	16	TRBD2	NA	TRBJ2-7	CASSLGLAGLSYEQYF	TGTGCCAGCAGCTTGGGACTAGCGGGACTCTCCTACGAGCAGTACTTC
TRBV4-1	16	TRBD2	NA	TRBJ2-7	CASSQASGRSSYEQYF	TGCGCCAGCAGCCAAGCTAGCGGGCGGAGCTCCTACGAGCAGTACTTC
TRBV5-3	14	TRBD1	NA	TRBJ1-1	CAGRNRGENTEAFF	TGTGCCGGAAGGAACAGGGGGGAGAACACTGAAGCTTTCTTT
TRBV10-3	12	NA	NA	TRBJ2-7	CASKSGPYEQYF	TGTGCCTCTAAATCAGGGCCCTACGAGCAGTACTTC
TRBV7-3	15	TRBD1	NA	TRBJ2-5	CASSLDGQGLKTQYF	TGTGCCAGCAGCTTAGACGGACAGGGTTTGAAGACCCAGTACTTC
TRBV9	15	NA	NA	TRBJ2-1	CASSVGGWTLNEQFF	TGTGCCAGCAGCGTAGGCGGGTGGACGTTGAATGAGCAGTTCTTC
TRBV5-1	14	NA	NA	TRBJ2-7	CASSLDPSSYEQYF	TGCGCCAGCAGCTTGGACCCCAGTTCCTACGAGCAGTACTTC
TRBV28	14	NA	NA	TRBJ2-5	CASTSRQAQETQYF	TGTGCCAGCACTTCCCGACAGGCCCAAGAGACCCAGTACTTC
TRBV19	16	NA	NA	TRBJ2-3	CASSISPQGPTDTQYF	TGTGCCAGTAGTATTAGTCCGCAGGGCCCCACAGATACGCAGTATTTT
TRBV7-3	15	TRBD2	NA	TRBJ2-3	CASSFGSGDTDTQYF	TGTGCCAGCAGCTTTGGTAGCGGGGACACAGATACGCAGTATTTT
TRBV9	15	NA	NA	TRBJ1-1	CASSVKGDMNTEAFF	TGTGCCAGCAGCGTAAAGGGAGATATGAACACTGAAGCTTTCTTT
TRBV28	13	NA	NA	TRBJ2-1	CASKTPGLLGQFF	TGTGCCAGCAAGACACCGGGACTGTTGGGGCAGTTCTTC
TRBV28	16	NA	NA	TRBJ2-3	CASIGFSQAHTDTQYF	TGTGCCAGCATTGGGTTTTCACAGGCCCACACAGATACGCAGTATTTT
TRBV28	16	NA	NA	TRBJ2-7	CASSLWALSGRNEQYF	TGTGCCAGCAGTTTATGGGCATTAAGTGGGAGGAACGAGCAGTACTTC
TRBV7-3	13	NA	NA	TRBJ1-1	CASSTQVNTEAFF	TGTGCCAGCAGCACGCAGGTGAACACTGAAGCTTTCTTT
TRBV29-1	11	NA	NA	TRBJ2-1	CSGGTNNEQFF	TGCAGCGGCGGGACCAACAATGAGCAGTTCTTC
TRBV28	17	TRBD2	NA	TRBJ2-7	CASSSRGLAGGPYEQYF	TGTGCCAGCAGTTCCCGGGGACTAGCGGGAGGACCCTACGAGCAGTACTTC
TRBV14	16	NA	NA	TRBJ1-2	CASSQDYDAHGYGYTF	TGTGCCAGCAGCCAAGACTACGATGCCCACGGCTATGGCTACACCTTC
TRBV18	14	TRBD1	NA	TRBJ1-2	CASSPITGEGGYTF	TGTGCCAGCTCACCAATTACAGGGGAAGGTGGCTACACCTTC
TRBV28	16	NA	NA	TRBJ2-2	CASSYWGGRGAGELFF	TGTGCCAGCAGTTATTGGGGTGGCCGGGGAGCCGGGGAGCTGTTTTTT
TRBV12-3/TRBV12-4	13	NA	NA	TRBJ1-5	CASRETGTQPQHF	TGTGCCAGCAGGGAAACAGGGACTCAGCCCCAGCATTTT
TRBV21-1	17	NA	NA	TRBJ1-1	CASSKARQPNRNTEAFF	TGTGCCAGCAGCAAAGCGCGGCAGCCCAATAGGAACACTGAAGCTTTCTTT
TRBV6-6	12	NA	NA	TRBJ1-1	CASIRARSSAFF	TGTGCCAGCATTCGCGCCCGGTCTTCAGCTTTCTTT
TRBV2	14	NA	NA	TRBJ1-5	CASSDVPGHQPQHF	TGTGCCAGCAGTGACGTGCCAGGGCATCAGCCCCAGCATTTT
TRBV4-2	16	NA	NA	TRBJ1-1	CASSQEMLRANTEAFF	TGTGCCAGCAGCCAAGAAATGTTGCGGGCGAACACTGAAGCTTTCTTT
TRBV7-3	18	TRBD2	NA	TRBJ2-1	CASSPRAHLTSGNNEQFF	TGTGCCAGCAGCCCCCGGGCCCACTTGACTAGCGGGAACAATGAGCAGTTCTTC
TRBV28	15	TRBD2	NA	TRBJ2-7	CASSSGERGGSEQYF	TGTGCCAGCAGTTCGGGGGAGCGGGGGGGCTCCGAGCAGTACTTC
TRBV10-3	14	NA	few	TRBJ1-2	CAISPTTGGSGYTF	TGTGCCATCAGTCCAACGACAGGTGGCTCTGGCTACACCTTC
TRBV29-1	13	TRBD1	NA	TRBJ1-4	CSALDRGGEKLFF	TGCAGCGCCCTGGACAGGGGAGGGGAAAAACTGTTTTTT
TRBV5-1	14	NA	NA	TRBJ2-7	CASSPRTDSYEQYF	TGCGCCAGCAGCCCTAGGACAGACTCCTACGAGCAGTACTTC
TRBV18	14	TRBD1	NA	TRBJ2-7	CASSVGQLIYEQYF	TGTGCCAGCTCAGTGGGACAGCTGATCTACGAGCAGTACTTC
TRBV19	14	TRBD1	NA	TRBJ2-7	CASSLTGGFYEQYF	TGTGCCAGTAGTCTGACAGGGGGCTTCTACGAGCAGTACTTC
TRBV12-2	19	NA	NA	TRBJ1-6	CASRLGQGRLWSYNSPLHF	TGTGCAAGTCGCTTAGGACAGGGACGATTGTGGTCCTATAATTCACCCCTCCACTTT
TRBV27	12	NA	once	TRBJ1-1	CASSRWNTEAFF	TGTGCCAGCAGTCGGTGGAACACTGAAGCTTTCTTT
TRBV5-8	15	NA	NA	TRBJ1-5	CASSPRGRTYQPQHF	TGTGCCAGCAGCCCCCGTGGCCGGACTTATCAGCCCCAGCATTTT
TRBV4-2	13	TRBD1	NA	TRBJ1-2	CASSPGQGADYTF	TGTGCCAGCAGCCCAGGACAGGGGGCAGACTACACCTTC
TRBV2	14	TRBD1	NA	TRBJ1-5	CASSTDRGNQPQHF	TGTGCCAGCAGTACGGACAGGGGAAATCAGCCCCAGCATTTT
TRBV18	15	TRBD1	once	TRBJ2-5	CASSPRTGGTETQYF	TGTGCCAGCTCACCGCGGACAGGGGGGACAGAGACCCAGTACTTC
TRBV28	16	TRBD2	NA	TRBJ2-1	CASSPSPSGPLNEQFF	TGTGCCAGCAGTCCCTCCCCTAGCGGGCCCCTGAATGAGCAGTTCTTC
TRBV28	16	NA	NA	TRBJ2-7	CASSLHQDSLGYEQYF	TGTGCCAGCAGTTTACACCAGGACAGCCTTGGGTACGAGCAGTACTTC
TRBV5-1	15	TRBD2	NA	TRBJ2-3	CASSISGGAGDTQYF	TGCGCCAGCAGCATAAGCGGGGGGGCCGGAGATACGCAGTATTTT
TRBV5-1	14	NA	NA	TRBJ1-1	CASSQVTVNTEAFF	TGCGCCAGCAGCCAAGTGACAGTGAACACTGAAGCTTTCTTT
TRBV24-1	17	NA	NA	TRBJ2-1	CATSEAKGLGSYNEQFF	TGTGCCACCAGTGAGGCTAAGGGGCTCGGCTCCTACAATGAGCAGTTCTTC
TRBV15	18	NA	once	TRBJ1-1	CATSRDYDSSRLNTEAFF	TGTGCCACCAGCAGAGATTACGATAGTTCGCGATTGAACACTGAAGCTTTCTTT
TRBV2	15	NA	NA	TRBJ2-6	CASSELRAGANVLTF	TGTGCCAGCAGTGAATTGAGGGCCGGGGCCAACGTCCTGACTTTC
TRBV28	16	TRBD1	once	TRBJ1-6	CASRKTGTRVSSPLHF	TGTGCCAGCAGGAAGACAGGGACCCGAGTTAGTTCACCCCTCCACTTT
TRBV28	14	NA	NA	TRBJ2-1	CASSLRLVRNEQFF	TGTGCCAGCAGTTTAAGGCTAGTACGCAATGAGCAGTTCTTC
TRBV18	14	NA	NA	TRBJ2-5	CASSPPTSQRTQYF	TGTGCCAGCTCACCACCCACCTCTCAGCGGACCCAGTACTTC
TRBV11-2	15	TRBD1	NA	TRBJ1-1	CASSPQQGVYTEAFF	TGTGCCAGCAGCCCACAACAGGGGGTTTACACTGAAGCTTTCTTT
TRBV27	15	TRBD2	NA	TRBJ2-7	CASSLLLRGVYEQYF	TGTGCCAGCAGTTTATTACTGCGGGGGGTCTACGAGCAGTACTTC
TRBV6-6	14	NA	NA	TRBJ2-2	CASSQIMNTGELFF	TGTGCCAGCAGTCAAATAATGAACACCGGGGAGCTGTTTTTT
TRBV6-5	13	NA	NA	TRBJ2-7	CASIWAGSGEQYF	TGTGCCAGCATTTGGGCAGGGTCGGGCGAGCAGTACTTC